This T cell receptor beta chain originates from a study of T cell responses to AZD1222 COVID-19 vaccine. General study results and limits: Sampling captured repertoires only after the peak T cell response. Recipients of two AZD1222 doses showed rising Spike-specific TCR breadth and depth. CD4 TCRs covered the whole spike, strongest at regions 160-218 and 743-854.

Repertoires were generated with immunoSEQ multiplex PCR, while TCRdb's copy carries only in-frame clones and drops some. The sample yields 200,000 or so clones, around 86% seen once. To note about this clone: The antigen is undetermined.

The CDR3 runs to 14 residues. V dropped 1 base and J dropped 1 base, with 8 bases sitting between them. The V gene's germline CDR1 is SGHTA and CDR2 FQGTGA. The receptor was isolated from an adult in good health. The sequencing used peripheral blood, collected on day 0 of MenACWY control vaccination. The V gene is TRBV7-3, the J gene TRBJ2-7; the D is unclear. CDR3 region: CASSLNGQSYEQYF. The CDR3 coding sequence is TGTGCCAGCAGCTTAAACGGTCAGTCCTACGAGCAGTACTTC.